One sample yielded the 9 T cell receptor beta chains listed below, sequenced in a study of shared clonotypes between healthy human individuals. The naive CD8 fraction comprised CD45RO-negative cells positively selected for CCR7 and excluded terminally differentiated effector memory CD45RA+ cells. Data came from immunoSEQ multiplex PCR; TCRdb stores just in-frame clones and leaves some out. The table has a few million clones, just over 90% seen once. Sequencing was done on a sample of naive CD8+ T cells from PBMCs. These receptors were obtained from a man aged 18 to 29 in good health. Some clones in this sample may be carry-over from other donors' samples.

This sequence joins TRBV5-5 and TRBJ2-7; D gene ambiguous. The V end was cut by 3 bases, the J end by 3 bases, with 19 bases between. Germline V gene sequence: CDR1 SGHKS, CDR2 YYEKEE (reference sequence). This CDR3 is 16 amino acids long. The DNA for the CDR3 is TGTGCCAGCAGCTGGTTGTCGGTGCCCTCCAACTACGAGCAGTACTTC. Translation gives CASSWLSVPSNYEQYF.

About this clone itself: Other DNA sequences in the same sample also yield this CDR3. The chain is built from TRBV27 and TRBJ2-2; D tentatively fits TRBD1 or TRBD2 (5 bases each). Germline CDR1 and CDR2: MNHEY and SMNVEV (reference sequence). The length of the CDR3 is 15 residues. Trimming shortened V by 3 bases and J by 2 bases, and 10 bases separated the two germline ends. The DNA for the CDR3 is TGTGCCAGCAGTTTGGGGCTAGCCAACACCGGGGAGCTGTTTTTT. Residues: CASSLGLANTGELFF.

This clone was picked up one time. J is TRBJ2-7 and V is TRBV28, with D possibly being TRBD2 (5 bases). V was pared by 6 bases and J by 7 bases, with 16 bases between. CDR1 MDHEN and CDR2 SYDVKM come from the germline V gene. This CDR3 is built from 13 residues. CDR3 bases: TGTGCCAGCAGGGCGGGTCAAGGACTGGAGCAGTACTTC. Its translation is CASRAGQGLEQYF.

This chain joins TRBV5-1 and TRBJ2-1; D gene unclear. This CDR3 has 12 amino acids. Trimming removed 1 base from V and 7 bases from J, with 6 bases in between. CDR1 is SGHRS and CDR2 is YFSETQ in the germline V gene. The CDR3, as DNA: TGCGCCAGCAGCTTGTTTGCAAATGAGCAGTTCTTC. Translation gives CASSLFANEQFF.

V and J are TRBV7-9 and TRBJ2-3; D possibly corresponds to TRBD1 (6 bases). The germline gives CDR1 SEHNR, CDR2 FQNEAQ (reference sequence). The length of the CDR3 is 16 residues. Trimming stripped 0 bases from V and 0 bases from J, with 10 bases between. The CDR3 here is CASSLAGTSSTDTQYF. The CDR3 nucleotides read TGTGCCAGCAGCTTAGCTGGGACATCAAGCACAGATACGCAGTATTTT.

The CDR3, as DNA: TGTGCCAGCAGCCTAGGCGGACTAGTCCGGGTCGACGAGCAGTACTTC. It codes for CASSLGGLVRVDEQYF. The rearrangement links TRBV7-8 to TRBJ2-7; 7 bases match TRBD2. From germline, CDR1 is SGHVS and CDR2 FQNEAQ. V was pared by 5 bases and J by 5 bases, with 15 bases of the junction left unmatched. This CDR3 is built from 16 residues. Full variable domain (outside the CDR3, taken from reference TRBV7-8 and TRBJ2-7): GAGVSQSPRYKVAKRGQDVALRCDPISGHVSLFWYQQALGQGPEFLTYFQNEAQLDKSGLPSDRFFAERPEGSVSTLKIQRTQQEDSAVYLCASSLGGLVRVDEQYFGPGTRLTVT.

The chain recombines TRBV6-1 with TRBJ2-4; D not certain. The CDR3 spans 17 residues. The V gene's germline CDR1 is MNHNS and CDR2 SASEGT. V lost 2 bases to trimming and J lost 1 base, with 15 bases between them. The CDR3 here is CASSEPENLGAKNIQYF. The CDR3 nucleotides read TGTGCCAGCAGTGAACCGGAAAACCTAGGGGCCAAAAACATTCAGTACTTC.

This chain joins TRBV25-1 and TRBJ2-5; D is undetermined. The CDR3 runs 14 residues. Germline CDR1 is MGHDK and CDR2 is SYGVNS. Trimming cost V 4 bases and J 0 bases, with 9 bases left between them. CDR3 sequence: CASSGRRNQETQYF. The CDR3 DNA sequence: TGTGCCAGCAGTGGGAGACGGAACCAAGAGACCCAGTACTTC.

To note about this clone: The same CDR3 can be traced to other DNA sequences in this sample. The chain uses TRBV27 and TRBJ2-7; D uncertain. The CDR3 covers 13 residues. Germline assignment: CDR1 MNHEY and CDR2 SMNVEV (reference sequence). Trimming left V 1 base short and J 3 bases short, with 7 bases between. The CDR3 loop reads CASSLLADYEQYF. The CDR3 region has the DNA TGTGCCAGCAGTTTATTGGCAGACTACGAGCAGTACTTC.